These T cell receptor beta chains were read from a single sample in a study of radiotherapy plus CTLA-4 blockade in lung cancer. This table comes from immunoSEQ multiplex PCR, and its TCRdb copy is limited to in-frame clones, with some not included. The sample carries roughly 46,000 clones, approximately 79% recorded once. Sequenced here: peripheral blood, sampled from a patient treated with radiotherapy plus ipilimumab. The source of these receptors is a human donor with non-small cell lung cancer who had stable disease on radiotherapy plus ipilimumab. Both conserved end residues are part of each CDR3. The D gene is left open where the match is weak. The size field is filled for only some rows; it gives once, few, many or a size class.

j_gene	abundance	d_gene	v_gene	CDR3nt	CDR3aa
TRBJ2-6	-	-	TRBV5-1	TGCGCCAGCAGCTTGGGGTCCTCTGGGGCCAACGTCCTGACTTTC	CASSLGSSGANVLTF
TRBJ1-6	-	-	TRBV11-1	TGTGCCAGCCAACAGGCTGAGTCACCCCTCCACTTT	CASQQAESPLHF
TRBJ1-1	-	-	TRBV5-1	TGCGCCAGCAGCTTGGCGTCGGGGGCGGGTGCTTTCTTT	CASSLASGAGAFF
TRBJ2-4	-	TRBD1	TRBV5-1	TGCGCCAGCAGCAGCCCGGATATTTCGACAGGGAGAGCCAAAAACATTCAGTACTTC	CASSSPDISTGRAKNIQYF
TRBJ1-2	-	-	TRBV6-1	TGTGCCAGCAGTTTGCAGGATAGTGGCTATGGCTACACCTTC	CASSLQDSGYGYTF
TRBJ2-1	-	-	TRBV9	TGTGCCAGCAGCGTAGCTGCCGGGGGTTTTAAGGGGGGCAATGAGCAGTTCTTC	CASSVAAGGFKGGNEQFF
TRBJ1-1	-	TRBD1	TRBV5-6	TGTGCCAGCAGCTTGGGGACAGGGGACACTGAAGCTTTCTTT	CASSLGTGDTEAFF
TRBJ2-5	-	TRBD1	TRBV7-9	TGTGCCAGCAGACCCGGGACAGGGCAAGAGACCCAGTACTTC	CASRPGTGQETQYF
TRBJ1-1	-	TRBD1	TRBV9	TGTGCCAGCAGCACCGGGACAGGGGGTGGGACTGAAGCTTTCTTT	CASSTGTGGGTEAFF
TRBJ1-4	-	TRBD1	TRBV5-1	TGCGCCAGCAGCTGGTCGGGACAGGGTGGTGAAAAACTGTTTTTT	CASSWSGQGGEKLFF
TRBJ2-5	-	-	TRBV6-5	TGTGCCAGCAGTTACCTCCAGGAGACCCAGTACTTC	CASSYLQETQYF
TRBJ2-7	few	-	TRBV30	TGTGCCTGGAGTTTACGGCCCCCGTCCTACGAGCAGTACTTC	CAWSLRPPSYEQYF
TRBJ1-2	-	-	TRBV7-3	TGTGCCAGCAGCTTAGGCAGGGTGGATGGCTACACCTTC	CASSLGRVDGYTF
TRBJ1-2	few	TRBD1	TRBV10-3	TGTGCCATCAGGGGACAGGGATATGGCTACACCTTC	CAIRGQGYGYTF
TRBJ2-2	-	-	TRBV6-1	TGTGCCAGCAGTGAATCCGGGAAAACCGGGGAGCTGTTTTTT	CASSESGKTGELFF
TRBJ1-4	-	TRBD1	TRBV13	TGTGCCAGCAGCACGGGACAGGGGGATTCCCGACTGTTTTTT	CASSTGQGDSRLFF
TRBJ1-2	-	TRBD1	TRBV5-6	TGTGCCAGCAGCTTGGGACAGGGGGCCAACTATGGCTACACCTTC	CASSLGQGANYGYTF
TRBJ2-2	-	TRBD1	TRBV14	TGTGCCAGCAGCCACTTCGACAGGGGGGCTAACACCGGGGAGCTGTTTTTT	CASSHFDRGANTGELFF
TRBJ2-1	-	-	TRBV5-1	TGCGCCAGCAGCTGGGCCCCGAGGAACAATGAGCAGTTCTTC	CASSWAPRNNEQFF
TRBJ2-5	-	-	TRBV5-1	TGCGCCAGCAGCTCTATGGGGGCCGTGGAGACCCAGTACTTC	CASSSMGAVETQYF
TRBJ2-3	-	-	TRBV7-3	TGTGCCAGCAGCTTAAAGGGCAGGAGCAGCACAGATACGCAGTATTTT	CASSLKGRSSTDTQYF
TRBJ2-1	-	TRBD2	TRBV5-1	TGCGCCAGCAGCTTGGTTCGACTAGCGGGGGGTTCCTCTAAGTACAATGAGCAGTTCTTC	CASSLVRLAGGSSKYNEQFF
TRBJ1-2	-	-	TRBV9	TGTGCCAGCAGCGTAGGGTCAGGGGATGGCGGCTACACCTTC	CASSVGSGDGGYTF
TRBJ1-1	-	-	TRBV11-3	TGTGCCAGCAGCTTAGATCCCCTGACTGAAGCTTTCTTT	CASSLDPLTEAFF
TRBJ1-2	-	-	TRBV19	TGTGCCAGTAGTCCCGGGAGTTTACAGGGCTACACCTTC	CASSPGSLQGYTF
TRBJ2-2	-	-	TRBV9	TGTGCCAGCAGCGACGGGGCCTCTAACACCGGGGAGCTGTTTTTT	CASSDGASNTGELFF